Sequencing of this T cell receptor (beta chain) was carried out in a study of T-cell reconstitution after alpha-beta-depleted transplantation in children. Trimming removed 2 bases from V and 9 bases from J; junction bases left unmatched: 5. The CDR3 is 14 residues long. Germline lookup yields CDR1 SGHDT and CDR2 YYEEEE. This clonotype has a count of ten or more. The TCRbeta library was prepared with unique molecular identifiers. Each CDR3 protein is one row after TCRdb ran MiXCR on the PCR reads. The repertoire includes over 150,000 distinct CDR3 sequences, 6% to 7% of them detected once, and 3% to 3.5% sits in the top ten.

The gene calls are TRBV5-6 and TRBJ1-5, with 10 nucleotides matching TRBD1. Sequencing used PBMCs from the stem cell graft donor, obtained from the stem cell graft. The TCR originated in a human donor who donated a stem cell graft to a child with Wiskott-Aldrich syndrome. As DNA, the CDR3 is TGTGCCAGCAGCTTACGACAGGGGGCTTGGCCCCAGCATTTT. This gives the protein CASSLRQGAWPQHF.